This entry lists 29 T cell receptor beta chains sequenced from one sample in a study of OX40 agonist ivuxolimab in advanced cancers. Data came from immunoSEQ multiplex PCR; TCRdb stores just in-frame clones and leaves some out. Altogether over 60,000 clones are present, roughly 87% being singletons, with the ten largest covering roughly 4%. Sequences were derived from CD4+ or CD8+ T cells sorted from blood, sampled in a trial of the OX40 agonist ivuxolimab. These TCRs come from an adult with an advanced solid tumor such as melanoma, head and neck, liver or kidney cancer.

This chain links TRBV10-1 with TRBJ1-4, with 8 positions matching TRBD1. The J segment lost 3 bases and the V segment lost 6 bases, leaving 3 bases of the junction unmatched. This CDR3 has 14 residues. Germline V gives CDR1 WNHNN, CDR2 SYGVQD (reference sequence). Here the CDR3 reads CASSPGQANEKLFF. In DNA form, the CDR3 reads TGCGCCAGCAGCCCGGGACAGGCTAATGAAAAACTGTTTTTT.

In its sample, this clone was seen once. V usage is TRBV5-1 and J usage is TRBJ2-5; a possible D gene is TRBD1 (6 bases). The V end was cut by 4 bases, the J end by 0 bases, with 10 bases between. This CDR3 is 14 amino acids long. CDR1 SGHRS and CDR2 YFSETQ come from the germline V gene. CDR3 amino acids: CASSPRGYQETQYF. The CDR3 DNA is TGCGCCAGCAGCCCTAGGGGGTACCAAGAGACCCAGTACTTC.

The chain has TRBV11-3 and TRBJ2-1, with D unclear. Trimming removed 2 bases from V and 12 bases from J, with 14 bases in between. There are 13 residues in the CDR3. Germline lookup yields CDR1 SGHNT and CDR2 YENEEA. The CDR3 loop reads CASSLTPSVGQFF. CDR3 sequence (DNA): TGTGCCAGCAGCTTAACCCCGTCCGTCGGGCAGTTCTTC.

The rearrangement uses TRBV11-3 and TRBJ2-1, with 11 positions matching TRBD2. The junction had 3 bases not matched to a gene; V was cut back by 1 base and J by 7 bases. This CDR3 spans 15 amino acids. Germline V CDR1 and CDR2: SGHNT, YENEEA. The CDR3 bases are TGTGCCAGCAGCTTAGGGAGGACTAGCGGGAATGAGCAGTTCTTC. Its protein product is CASSLGRTSGNEQFF. Variable domain in full (rest from reference TRBV11-3 and TRBJ2-1): EAGVVQSPRYKIIEKKQPVAFWCNPISGHNTLYWYLQNLGQGPELLIRYENEEAVDDSQLPKDRFSAERLKGVDSTLKIQPAELGDSAVYLCASSLGRTSGNEQFFGPGTRLTVL.

This clone occurred once. J is TRBJ1-5 and V is TRBV5-5, with a weak D call TRBD1 (6 bases). Germline V gene lookup returns CDR1 SGHKS and CDR2 YYEKEE (reference sequence). The V end lost 4 bases, the J end lost 0 bases, and 11 bases lay between the germline ends. This CDR3 comprises 15 residues. The CDR3 nucleotides are TGTGCCAGCAGCCGGCAGGGGCATAGCAATCAGCCCCAGCATTTT. It yields the protein CASSRQGHSNQPQHF.

The chain carries TRBV18 and TRBJ1-4; perhaps TRBD1 as D (6 bases). Looked up from germline, CDR1 is KGHSH and CDR2 is LQKENI. V shed 5 bases and J shed 7 bases, with 14 bases lying between them. The CDR3 loop spans 14 amino acids. CDR3 region: CASSSGEVREKLFF. Written as DNA, the CDR3 is TGTGCCAGCTCATCAGGGGAGGTGCGTGAAAAACTGTTTTTT.

This chain joins TRBV11-2 and TRBJ2-1, with TRBD2 matching over 7 bases. J lost 8 bases, V lost 4 bases, and 5 bases had no gene match. This CDR3 has 13 amino acids. Germline V CDR1 and CDR2: SGHAT, FQNNGV. The CDR3 bases are TGTGCCAGCAGCTCGCGGGAGACCTATGAGCAGTTCTTC. Protein product: CASSSRETYEQFF. The whole variable domain, filled in from reference TRBV11-2 and TRBJ2-1, reads EAGVAQSPRYKIIEKRQSVAFWCNPISGHATLYWYQQILGQGPKLLIQFQNNGVVDDSQLPKDRFSAERLKGVDSTLKIQPAKLEDSAVYLCASSSRETYEQFFGPGTRLTVL.

The rearrangement joins TRBV27 to TRBJ2-7; 10 bases are shared with TRBD1. Germline V gene data show CDR1 as MNHEY and CDR2 as SMNVEV (reference sequence). This CDR3 contains 14 residues. V lost 5 bases and J lost 2; bases outside the gene matches: 3. The CDR3 here is CASSRDRGTYEQYF. In DNA form, the CDR3 reads TGTGCCAGCAGTCGGGACAGGGGAACCTACGAGCAGTACTTC.

The rearrangement uses TRBV5-4 and TRBJ2-5; 8 nucleotides match TRBD1. The CDR3 runs 15 residues. Looked up from germline, CDR1 is SGHNT and CDR2 is YYREEE (reference sequence). V shed 4 bases and J 5 bases; nucleotides not matched to a gene: 10. CDR3 DNA sequence: TGTGCCAGCAGCCCACCAGGGGGCGCCAAGGAGACCCAGTACTTC. The encoded protein is CASSPPGGAKETQYF.

This clone has only one observation. The chain recombines TRBV12-5 with TRBJ1-5; no reliable D call. V shed 2 bases and J shed 2 bases, with 16 bases lying between them. The length of the CDR3 is 17 residues. Germline CDR1 is LGHNT and CDR2 is FRNRAP. The CDR3 here is CASGLLRGFSGNQPQHF. CDR3 DNA: TGTGCTAGTGGTTTGTTACGGGGATTTTCGGGCAATCAGCCCCAGCATTTT.

V is TRBV7-2 and J is TRBJ2-2, with 9 nucleotides matching TRBD2. The CDR3 loop spans 16 amino acids. CDR1 is SGHTA, CDR2 FQGNSA, per germline. Losses at the gene ends were 6 bases for V and 8 bases for J; bases not matched to a gene: 13. The CDR3 DNA sequence: TGTGCCAGCAGGCGTGGGCGGGAGGGCTCCACGGGGGAGCTGTTTTTT. Translated, it gives CASRRGREGSTGELFF.

This sequence joins TRBV5-1 and TRBJ2-3; TRBD2 matches 15 bases. From germline, CDR1 is SGHRS and CDR2 YFSETQ. The CDR3 covers 17 residues. J was trimmed by 4 bases and V by 4 bases; bases with no gene match: 7. CDR3 in DNA: TGCGCCAGCAGCGTTCTGGGACTAGCGGGAGGAGCAGATACGCAGTATTTT. This gives the protein CASSVLGLAGGADTQYF.

The chain has TRBV6-5 and TRBJ1-1, with TRBD1 identical over 7 bases. CDR3 size: 14 residues. The junction had 12 bases not matched to a gene; V was cut back by 7 bases and J by 7 bases. The germline V gene encodes CDR1 MNHEY and CDR2 SVGAGI. This chain's CDR3 is CASIPTGAGFEAFF. DNA of the CDR3: TGTGCCAGCATCCCAACAGGGGCAGGGTTTGAAGCTTTCTTT.

Sample share makes this clone medium-sized. V gene TRBV4-1 combines with J gene TRBJ2-7; D gene ambiguous. The CDR3 runs to 18 residues. Between the trimmed V and J ends, which lost 0 bases and 5 bases, there was a span of 23 bases. Germline-derived CDR1 and CDR2 are MGHRA and YSYEKL. This CDR3 reads CASSQDWRLAGVSNEQYF. Written as DNA, the CDR3 is TGCGCCAGCAGCCAAGATTGGAGACTCGCTGGTGTGTCTAACGAGCAGTACTTC.

This clone has a single count. The chain employs TRBV2 and TRBJ2-7; TRBD2 aligns across 7 bases. Germline loops: CDR1 SNHLY, CDR2 FYNNEI. After removal of 8 bases from V and 3 bases from J, the junction contained 10 bases not matched to a gene. The CDR3 is 14 amino acids. CDR3 amino acids: CASGRDGPFYEQYF. CDR3 DNA: TGTGCCAGCGGGAGGGACGGCCCCTTCTACGAGCAGTACTTC.

A single count supports this clone. The chain joins TRBV28 to TRBJ2-5; 12 bases match TRBD2. The CDR3 is 17 residues long. After removal of 2 bases from V and 4 bases from J, the junction contained 8 bases not matched to a gene. Germline V gene lookup returns CDR1 MDHEN and CDR2 SYDVKM. CDR3 sequence reads: CASSLLAGGPGGETQYF. The DNA of the CDR3 is TGTGCCAGCAGTTTACTAGCGGGAGGGCCGGGGGGAGAGACCCAGTACTTC.

The rearrangement uses TRBV25-1 and TRBJ2-7; D is uncertain. V lost 3 bases and J lost 4, with 10 bases in between. The CDR3 has 13 residues. Germline V gene data show CDR1 as MGHDK and CDR2 as SYGVNS. CDR3 in DNA: TGTGCCAGCAGTGACTTTCGAGTTTACGAGCAGTACTTC. Its protein is CASSDFRVYEQYF.

The chain has TRBV5-4 and TRBJ2-3, with TRBD2 identical over 10 bases. Looked up from germline, CDR1 is SGHNT and CDR2 is YYREEE (reference sequence). V gave up 0 bases and J gave up 5 bases; unmatched junction bases: 9. The CDR3 is made up of 17 amino acids. This chain's CDR3 is CASSLGVLAGVLDTQYF. The DNA for the CDR3 is TGTGCCAGCAGCTTGGGGGTTCTAGCGGGAGTTCTAGATACGCAGTATTTT.

This chain links TRBV27 with TRBJ2-1; 11 bases are a match to TRBD2. Germline CDR1 is MNHEY and CDR2 is SMNVEV (reference sequence). The CDR3 is made up of 18 amino acids. Unmatched junction bases numbered 4, after V lost 0 bases and J lost 0 bases. The CDR3: CASSLSLLAGGSYNEQFF. CDR3 DNA: TGTGCCAGCAGTTTATCGTTGCTAGCGGGAGGCTCCTACAATGAGCAGTTCTTC.

The chain uses TRBV11-3 and TRBJ1-3; D is perhaps TRBD1 (6 bases). Deletions cut 10 bases from V and 3 bases from J, with 13 bases between. The CDR3 spans 13 residues. Germline lookup yields CDR1 SGHNT and CDR2 YENEEA. CDR3 sequence reads: CATEGGNGNTIYF. The DNA of the CDR3 is TGTGCCACCGAGGGGGGGAATGGAAACACCATATATTTT.

The table lists this clone with a count of one. The chain recombines TRBV7-9 with TRBJ2-2; TRBD1 matches 7 bases. V gave up 4 bases and J gave up 2 bases; unmatched junction bases: 10. The CDR3 runs to 17 residues. Germline V gene data show CDR1 as SEHNR and CDR2 as FQNEAQ (reference sequence). This CDR3 reads CASSSTPGQTNTGELFF. Written as DNA, the CDR3 is TGTGCCAGCAGCTCGACGCCGGGACAGACCAACACCGGGGAGCTGTTTTTT.

The V call is TRBV5-1, the J call TRBJ1-4; D is perhaps TRBD1 (5 bases). Trimming took off 0 bases at V and 3 bases at J, with 6 bases between the two ends. The CDR3 length is 14 residues. CDR1 SGHRS and CDR2 YFSETQ come from the germline V gene. The CDR3 DNA is TGCGCCAGCAGCTTGGACAGGCCTAATGAAAAACTGTTTTTT. It specifies CASSLDRPNEKLFF. The full variable domain, its missing parts supplied by reference TRBV5-1 and TRBJ1-4, is KAGVTQTPRYLIKTRGQQVTLSCSPISGHRSVSWYQQTPGQGLQFLFEYFSETQRNKGNFPGRFSGRQFSNSRSEMNVSTLELGDSALYLCASSLDRPNEKLFFGSGTQLSVL.

The chain combines TRBV7-6 with TRBJ2-7; 10 bases fit TRBD1. The V gene's germline CDR1 is SGHVS and CDR2 FNYEAQ. The V segment lost 5 bases and the J segment 7 bases; nucleotides outside the gene matches: 8. The CDR3 sequence is 14 residues long. CDR3 bases: TGTGCCAGCAGCGCGCGACAGGGGGCGGGTGAGCAGTACTTC. Residues: CASSARQGAGEQYF.

This rearrangement joins TRBV5-1 to TRBJ1-6; D perhaps matches TRBD1 (6 bases). Looked up from germline, CDR1 is SGHRS and CDR2 is YFSETQ. Trimming left V 0 bases short and J 10 bases short, with 14 bases between. The CDR3 loop spans 15 amino acids. CDR3 amino acids: CASSLVGQLNSPLHF. CDR3 bases: TGCGCCAGCAGCTTGGTTGGACAGTTAAACTCACCCCTCCACTTT.

V and J are TRBV28 and TRBJ2-7, with TRBD1 as a possible D gene (5 bases). Deletions cut 2 bases from V and 0 bases from J, with 11 bases between. CDR3 size: 15 residues. Per the germline V gene, CDR1 is MDHEN and CDR2 is SYDVKM. The DNA of the CDR3 is TGTGCCAGCAGTTTAGCCTGGACATCCTCCTACGAGCAGTACTTC. Encoded protein: CASSLAWTSSYEQYF.

The CDR3 loop reads CASSQGRETEAFF. CDR3 in DNA: TGTGCCAGCTCACAGGGGCGAGAGACTGAAGCTTTCTTT. The V and J genes are TRBV18 and TRBJ1-1; tentatively, D is TRBD1 (5 bases). V lost 4 bases and J 5 bases, leaving 11 bases between the germline ends. CDR3 length equals 13 residues. Germline loops: CDR1 KGHSH, CDR2 LQKENI.

The CDR3 reads CASSVLHSEATEAFF. CDR3 DNA sequence: TGTGCCAGCAGTGTGCTCCACTCCGAGGCCACTGAAGCTTTCTTT. The chain couples TRBV2 to TRBJ1-1; unclear D gene. The V and J ends lost 4 bases and 4 bases respectively, with 16 bases between them. The CDR3 totals 15 residues. Germline V gives CDR1 SNHLY, CDR2 FYNNEI.

The rearrangement joins TRBV29-1 to TRBJ2-5; maybe TRBD1 (6 bases). V dropped 7 bases and J dropped 3 bases, with 9 bases sitting between them. Germline CDR1 is SQVTM and CDR2 is ANQGSEA. The CDR3 contains 11 residues. CDR3 coding DNA: TGCAGCGGGGGGCGTGAAGAGACCCAGTACTTC. It codes for CSGGREETQYF.

This clone was counted only a few times. The J gene is TRBJ2-3, the V gene TRBV5-1; no reliable D call. V lost 0 bases, J lost 6 bases, and 11 bases lay in between. The CDR3 contains 14 residues. In germline, CDR1 is SGHRS, CDR2 YFSETQ. The CDR3 region is CASSLAQTTDTQYF. The CDR3 nucleotides are TGCGCCAGCAGCTTGGCCCAGACCACCGATACGCAGTATTTT.